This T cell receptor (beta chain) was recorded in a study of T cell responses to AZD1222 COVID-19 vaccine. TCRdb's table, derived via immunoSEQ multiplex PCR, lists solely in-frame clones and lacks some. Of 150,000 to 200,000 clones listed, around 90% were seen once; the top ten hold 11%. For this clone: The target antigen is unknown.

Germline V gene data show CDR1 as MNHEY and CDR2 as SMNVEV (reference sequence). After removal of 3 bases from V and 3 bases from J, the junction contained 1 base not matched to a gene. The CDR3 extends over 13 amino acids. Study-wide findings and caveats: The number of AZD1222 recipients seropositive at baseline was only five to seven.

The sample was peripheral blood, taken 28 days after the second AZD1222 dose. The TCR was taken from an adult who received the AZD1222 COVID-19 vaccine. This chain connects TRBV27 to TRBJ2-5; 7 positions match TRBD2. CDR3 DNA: TGTGCCAGCAGTTTGGGGAGGGAAGAGACCCAGTACTTC. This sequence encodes CASSLGREETQYF.